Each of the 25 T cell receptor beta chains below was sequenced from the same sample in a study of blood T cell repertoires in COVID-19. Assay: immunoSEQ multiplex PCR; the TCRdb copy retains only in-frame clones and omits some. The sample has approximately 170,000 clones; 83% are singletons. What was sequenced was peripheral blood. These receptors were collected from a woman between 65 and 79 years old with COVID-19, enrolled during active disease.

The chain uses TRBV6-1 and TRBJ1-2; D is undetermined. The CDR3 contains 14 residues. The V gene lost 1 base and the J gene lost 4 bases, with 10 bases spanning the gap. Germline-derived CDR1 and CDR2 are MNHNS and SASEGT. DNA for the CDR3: TGTGCCAGCAGTGAAGTAGCCGGAATCTATGGCTACACCTTC. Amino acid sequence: CASSEVAGIYGYTF.

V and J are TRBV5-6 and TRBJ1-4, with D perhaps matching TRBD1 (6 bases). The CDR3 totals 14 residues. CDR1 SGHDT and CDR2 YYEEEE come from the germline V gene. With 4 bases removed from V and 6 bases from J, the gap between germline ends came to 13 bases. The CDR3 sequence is CASSRTVGDEKLFF. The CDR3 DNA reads TGTGCCAGCAGCCGGACAGTAGGCGATGAAAAACTGTTTTTT.

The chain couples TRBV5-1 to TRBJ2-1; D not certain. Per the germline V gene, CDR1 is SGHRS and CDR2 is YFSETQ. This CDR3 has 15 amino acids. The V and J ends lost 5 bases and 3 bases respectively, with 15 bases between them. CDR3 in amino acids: CASSYDPGYYNEQFF. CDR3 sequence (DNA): TGCGCCAGCAGTTACGACCCCGGGTACTACAATGAGCAGTTCTTC.

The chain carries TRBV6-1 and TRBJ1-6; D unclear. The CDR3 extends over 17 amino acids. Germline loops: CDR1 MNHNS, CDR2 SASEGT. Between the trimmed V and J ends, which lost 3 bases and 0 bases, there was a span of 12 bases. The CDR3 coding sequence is TGTGCCAGCAGTGACGAGGGAAGAAGCTCCTATAATTCACCCCTCCACTTT. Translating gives CASSDEGRSSYNSPLHF.

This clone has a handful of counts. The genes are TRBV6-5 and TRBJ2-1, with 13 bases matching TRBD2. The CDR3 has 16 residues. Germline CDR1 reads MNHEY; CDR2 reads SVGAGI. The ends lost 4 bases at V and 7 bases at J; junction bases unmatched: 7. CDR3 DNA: TGTGCCAGCAGTTCACCCGGGACTAGCGGGACGAATGAGCAGTTCTTC. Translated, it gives CASSSPGTSGTNEQFF.

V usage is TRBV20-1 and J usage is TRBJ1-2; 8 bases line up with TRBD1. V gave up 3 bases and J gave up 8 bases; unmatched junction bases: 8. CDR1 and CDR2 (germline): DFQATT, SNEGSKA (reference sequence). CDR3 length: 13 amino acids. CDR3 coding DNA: TGCAGTGCTAGTCATAGGGGGACAGGAGGCTACACCTTC. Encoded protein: CSASHRGTGGYTF.

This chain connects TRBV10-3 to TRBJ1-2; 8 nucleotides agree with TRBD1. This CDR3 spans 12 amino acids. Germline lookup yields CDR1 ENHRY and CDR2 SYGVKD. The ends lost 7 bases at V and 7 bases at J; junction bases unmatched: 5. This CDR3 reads CAIKAGGRGYTF. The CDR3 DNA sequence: TGTGCCATCAAGGCAGGGGGCCGTGGCTACACCTTC.

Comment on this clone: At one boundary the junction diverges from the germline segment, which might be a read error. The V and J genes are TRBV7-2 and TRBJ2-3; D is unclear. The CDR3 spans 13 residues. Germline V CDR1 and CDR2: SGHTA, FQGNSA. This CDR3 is CASSLRIAETQYF. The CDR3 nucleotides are TGTGCCAGCAGCTTAAGGATAGCAGAGACGCAGTATTTT.

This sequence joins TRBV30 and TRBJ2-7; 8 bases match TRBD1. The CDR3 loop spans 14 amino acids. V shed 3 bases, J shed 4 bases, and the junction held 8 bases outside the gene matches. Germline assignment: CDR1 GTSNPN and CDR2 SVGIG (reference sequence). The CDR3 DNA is TGTGCCTGGAGACGGGGCAGGGGGCTTTACGAGCAGTACTTC. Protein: CAWRRGRGLYEQYF.

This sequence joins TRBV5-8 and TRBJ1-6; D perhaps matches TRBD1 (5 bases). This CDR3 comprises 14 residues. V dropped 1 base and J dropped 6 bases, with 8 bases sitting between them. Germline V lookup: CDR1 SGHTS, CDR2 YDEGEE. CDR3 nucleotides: TGTGCCAGCAGCTTGAGACAGATTAATTCACCCCTCCACTTT. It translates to CASSLRQINSPLHF.

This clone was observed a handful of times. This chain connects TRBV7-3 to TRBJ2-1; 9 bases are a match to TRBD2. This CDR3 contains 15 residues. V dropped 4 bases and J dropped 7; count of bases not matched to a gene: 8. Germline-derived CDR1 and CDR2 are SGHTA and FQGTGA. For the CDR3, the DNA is TGTGCCAGCAGCTCCATAGCGGGAGCTCGGAATGAGCAGTTCTTC. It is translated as CASSSIAGARNEQFF.

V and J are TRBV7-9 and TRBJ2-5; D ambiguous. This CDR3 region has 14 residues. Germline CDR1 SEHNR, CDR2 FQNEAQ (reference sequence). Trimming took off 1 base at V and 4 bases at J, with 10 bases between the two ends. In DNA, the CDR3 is TGTGCCAGCAGCTTAGTACCTCCGGGAGAGACCCAGTACTTC. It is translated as CASSLVPPGETQYF. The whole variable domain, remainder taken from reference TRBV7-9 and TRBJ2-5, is DTGVSQNPRHKITKRGQNVTFRCDPISEHNRLYWYRQTLGQGPEFLTYFQNEAQLEKSRLLSDRFSAERPKGSFSTLEIQRTEQGDSAMYLCASSLVPPGETQYFGPGTRLLVL.

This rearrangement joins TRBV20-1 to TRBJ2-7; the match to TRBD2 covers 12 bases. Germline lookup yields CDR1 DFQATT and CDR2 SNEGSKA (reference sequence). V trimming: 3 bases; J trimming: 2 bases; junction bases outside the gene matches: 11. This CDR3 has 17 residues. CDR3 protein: CSASLPSGRERAYEQYF. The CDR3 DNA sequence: TGCAGTGCTAGTCTTCCTAGCGGGAGGGAAAGGGCCTACGAGCAGTACTTC.

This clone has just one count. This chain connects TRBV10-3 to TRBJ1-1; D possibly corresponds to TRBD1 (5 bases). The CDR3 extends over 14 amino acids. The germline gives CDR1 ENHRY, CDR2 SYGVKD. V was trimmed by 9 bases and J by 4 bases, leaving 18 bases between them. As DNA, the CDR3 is TGTGCCATGACAACCTCTGGGGGGGGCACTGAAGCTTTCTTT. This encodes CAMTTSGGGTEAFF.

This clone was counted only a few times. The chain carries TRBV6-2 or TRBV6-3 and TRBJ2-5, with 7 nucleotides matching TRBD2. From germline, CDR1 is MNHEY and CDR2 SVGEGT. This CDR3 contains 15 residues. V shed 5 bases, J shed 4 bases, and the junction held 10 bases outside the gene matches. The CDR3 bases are TGTGCCAGCAGTCGAGGCGGGAGTAACGGAGAGACCCAGTACTTC. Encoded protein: CASSRGGSNGETQYF.

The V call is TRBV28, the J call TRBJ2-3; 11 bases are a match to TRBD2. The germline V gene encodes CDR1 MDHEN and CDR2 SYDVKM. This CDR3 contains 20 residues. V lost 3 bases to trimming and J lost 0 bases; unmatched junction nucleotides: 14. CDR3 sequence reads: CASSFGPELAGVKSTDTQYF. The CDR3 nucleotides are TGTGCCAGCAGTTTTGGCCCGGAACTAGCGGGAGTAAAGAGCACAGATACGCAGTATTTT.

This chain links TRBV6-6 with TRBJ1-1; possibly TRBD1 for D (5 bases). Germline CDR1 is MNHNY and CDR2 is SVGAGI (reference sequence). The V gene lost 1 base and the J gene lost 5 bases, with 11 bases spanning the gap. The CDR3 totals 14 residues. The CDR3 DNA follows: TGTGCCAGCAGTTACTTCGCCCAGGGAACTGAAGCTTTCTTT. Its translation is CASSYFAQGTEAFF.

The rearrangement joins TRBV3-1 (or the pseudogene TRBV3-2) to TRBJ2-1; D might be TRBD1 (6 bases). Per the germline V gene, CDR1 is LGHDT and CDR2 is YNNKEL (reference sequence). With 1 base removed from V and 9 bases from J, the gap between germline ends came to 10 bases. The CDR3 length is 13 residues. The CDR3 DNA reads TGTGCCAGCAGCCAAGTCGAAGGGGGTGAGCAGTTCTTC. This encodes CASSQVEGGEQFF.

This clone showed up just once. The CDR3 DNA is TGTGCCAGCAGCCCTTGGACAGGGGGCGAAGAGACCCAGTACTTC. Its protein is CASSPWTGGEETQYF. The chain employs TRBV7-8 and TRBJ2-5; TRBD1 matches 11 bases. From germline, CDR1 is SGHVS and CDR2 FQNEAQ. CDR3 length: 15 amino acids. V lost 5 bases and J lost 3; bases outside the gene matches: 5. The complete variable domain, with remaining parts taken from reference TRBV7-8 and TRBJ2-5, reads GAGVSQSPRYKVAKRGQDVALRCDPISGHVSLFWYQQALGQGPEFLTYFQNEAQLDKSGLPSDRFFAERPEGSVSTLKIQRTQQEDSAVYLCASSPWTGGEETQYFGPGTRLLVL.

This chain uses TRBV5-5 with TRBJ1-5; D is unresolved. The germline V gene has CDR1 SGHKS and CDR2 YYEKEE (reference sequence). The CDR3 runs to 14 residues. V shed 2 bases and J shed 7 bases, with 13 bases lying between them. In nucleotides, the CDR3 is TGTGCCAGCAGCTTTGTAGGCATGGGCCAGCCCCAGCATTTT. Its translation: CASSFVGMGQPQHF.

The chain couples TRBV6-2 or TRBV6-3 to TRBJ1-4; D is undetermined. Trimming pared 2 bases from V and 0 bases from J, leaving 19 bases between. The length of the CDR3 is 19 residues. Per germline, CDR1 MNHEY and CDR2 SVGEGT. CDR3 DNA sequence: TGTGCCAGCAGTTACCCGCCCATCGGGAGACAAACAACTAATGAAAAACTGTTTTTT. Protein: CASSYPPIGRQTTNEKLFF.

The CDR3 bases are TGTGCCAGCAGCTTAGCTGATGGCGAGACCCAGTACTTC. The encoded protein is CASSLADGETQYF. The rearrangement joins TRBV7-2 to TRBJ2-5, with unresolved D. CDR1 is SGHTA and CDR2 is FQGNSA in the germline V gene. The CDR3 contains 13 residues. The V gene lost 0 bases and the J gene lost 5 bases, with 7 bases spanning the gap.

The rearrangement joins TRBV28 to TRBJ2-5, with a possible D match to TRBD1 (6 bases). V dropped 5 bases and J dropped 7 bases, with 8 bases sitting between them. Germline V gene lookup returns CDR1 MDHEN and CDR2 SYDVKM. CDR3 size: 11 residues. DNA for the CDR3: TGTGCCAGCAGTAACAGGGTGACCCAGTACTTC. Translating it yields CASSNRVTQYF.

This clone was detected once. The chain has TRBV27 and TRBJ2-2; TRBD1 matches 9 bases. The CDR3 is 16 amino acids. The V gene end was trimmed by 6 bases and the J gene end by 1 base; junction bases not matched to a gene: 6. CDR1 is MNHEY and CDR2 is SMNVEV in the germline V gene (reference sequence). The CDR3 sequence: CASRVRGQGNTGELFF. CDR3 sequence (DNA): TGTGCCAGCAGAGTTCGGGGACAGGGGAACACCGGGGAGCTGTTTTTT.

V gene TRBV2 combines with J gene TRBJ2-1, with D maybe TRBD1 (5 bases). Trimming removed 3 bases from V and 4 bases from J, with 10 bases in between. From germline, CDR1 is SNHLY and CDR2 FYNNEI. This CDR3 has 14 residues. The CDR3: CASSEGLPYNEQFF. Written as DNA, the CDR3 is TGTGCCAGCAGTGAGGGGCTACCATACAATGAGCAGTTCTTC.